The TCR beta chain described here comes from a study of T cells in Graves' hyperthyroidism and ophthalmopathy. Reasons for excluding patients were uncontrolled infection, other autoimmune disease, pregnancy or lactation. Fresh 10 ml peripheral blood yielded PBMCs. In this sample, this clonotype turned up many times. Its antigen is unknown. Researchers took RNA transcripts and amplified the TCR beta CDR3 regions from them. HTBI primers were employed in a first-round RT-PCR of the TCR CDR3. Using its own MiXCR run on the multiplex PCR reads, TCRdb lists one record per CDR3 protein. The sample has 400,000 to 600,000 distinct CDR3 sequences, less than 25% seen once. The CDR3 has 14 residues. CDR1 and CDR2 (germline): MDHEN, SYDVKM. The V and J ends lost 5 bases and 2 bases respectively, with 12 bases between them. Study findings and constraints: Ophthalmopathy and stable hyperthyroidism were told apart by a 13 V-J model.

The sequence was obtained from a man younger than 35 with Graves' hyperthyroidism. V is TRBV28 and J is TRBJ1-2; D remains ambiguous. The sequencing input was blood. The CDR3 sequence is CASSPPPQNYGYTF. CDR3 nucleotides: TGTGCCAGCAGTCCCCCACCCCAGAACTATGGCTACACCTTC.